The 10 T cell receptor beta chains in this list originate from one sample, sequenced in a study of blood T cell repertoires in COVID-19. The repertoire was sequenced with immunoSEQ multiplex PCR; TCRdb's copy has only in-frame clones and lacks some. The sample contains 350,000 to 450,000 clones, approximately 81% of which appear only once. Sequencing was carried out using peripheral blood. The receptors come from a woman aged 18 to 35 with acute or convalescent COVID-19.

J is TRBJ2-5 and V is TRBV15, with D maybe TRBD1 (5 bases). Per the germline V gene, CDR1 is LNHNV and CDR2 is YYDKDF (reference sequence). The V end was cut by 6 bases, the J end by 2 bases, with 7 bases between. The CDR3 extends over 12 amino acids. CDR3: CATSRQQETQYF. The CDR3 DNA sequence: TGTGCCACCAGTAGACAGCAAGAGACCCAGTACTTC.

The V gene is TRBV28, the J gene TRBJ2-1; 15 positions agree with TRBD2. The germline gives CDR1 MDHEN, CDR2 SYDVKM. The CDR3 consists of 18 residues. V was pared by 6 bases and J by 5 bases, with 11 bases of the junction left unmatched. The CDR3 here is CASRKGLAGGRPDNEQFF. CDR3 DNA: TGTGCCAGCAGGAAGGGACTAGCGGGAGGTCGACCCGACAATGAGCAGTTCTTC.

This chain joins TRBV25-1 and TRBJ1-2; D unclear. The germline V and J ends were trimmed by 1 base and 0 bases, with 12 bases remaining between them. The CDR3 is 16 residues long. CDR1 is MGHDK, CDR2 SYGVNS, per germline. The DNA of the CDR3 is TGTGCCAGCAGTGAATTATCGGGAGCTACTAACTATGGCTACACCTTC. Its translation is CASSELSGATNYGYTF.

This chain uses TRBV3-1 (or the pseudogene TRBV3-2) with TRBJ2-3, with D possibly being TRBD2 (6 bases). Germline assignment: CDR1 LGHDT and CDR2 YNNKEL (reference sequence). CDR3 length: 13 residues. Trimming cost V 4 bases and J 6 bases, with 11 bases left between them. CDR3 sequence: CASSRLALDTQYF. CDR3 nucleotides: TGTGCCAGCAGCCGTCTAGCGTTGGATACGCAGTATTTT.

This chain uses TRBV2 with TRBJ2-2; 14 nucleotides agree with TRBD2. The germline gives CDR1 SNHLY, CDR2 FYNNEI. J gave up 1 base and V 0 bases, and 7 bases lay outside the gene matches. This CDR3 contains 20 residues. CDR3 DNA sequence: TGTGCCAGCAGTGAAGCCGTTCTCGGGACTAGCGGGGGGAACACCGGGGAGCTGTTTTTT. Amino acid sequence: CASSEAVLGTSGGNTGELFF. Based on the CDR3 plus reference TRBV2 and TRBJ2-2, the full variable domain is EPEVTQTPSHQVTQMGQEVILRCVPISNHLYFYWYRQILGQKVEFLVSFYNNEISEKSEIFDDQFSVERPDGSNFTLKIRSTKLEDSAMYFCASSEAVLGTSGGNTGELFFGEGSRLTVL.

This clone was detected once. CDR3 region: CASSSTSEAFF. Written as DNA, the CDR3 is TGTGCCAGCAGTTCGACATCTGAAGCTTTCTTT. This chain uses TRBV6-5 with TRBJ1-1, with D hard to call. The V gene's germline CDR1 is MNHEY and CDR2 SVGAGI. The CDR3 runs to 11 residues. The V end lost 4 bases, the J end lost 6 bases, and 6 bases lay between the germline ends.

This rearrangement joins TRBV20-1 to TRBJ1-4; no definite D call. There are 11 residues in the CDR3. The germline gives CDR1 DFQATT, CDR2 SNEGSKA (reference sequence). V lost 3 bases and J lost 8, with 7 bases in between. This CDR3 reads CSARRAEKLFF. CDR3 bases: TGCAGTGCTAGGCGTGCGGAAAAACTGTTTTTT.

This clone was counted at least ten times. The chain employs TRBV19 and TRBJ1-5, with TRBD1 matching 7 bases. The CDR3 totals 15 residues. The V gene end was trimmed by 8 bases and the J gene end by 2 bases; junction bases not matched to a gene: 9. From germline, CDR1 is LNHDA and CDR2 SQIVND (reference sequence). CDR3 protein: CASEKTGNGNQPQHF. The CDR3 nucleotides read TGTGCCAGTGAAAAGACAGGGAATGGCAATCAGCCCCAGCATTTT.

This clone was counted a few times. The V and J genes are TRBV18 and TRBJ1-6, with D hard to call. There are 15 residues in the CDR3. Germline CDR1 is KGHSH and CDR2 is LQKENI. V lost 2 bases and J lost 9, with 14 bases in between. CDR3 nucleotide sequence: TGTGCCAGCTCACCATCTTACGAGCCCGGTTCACCCCTCCACTTT. It encodes CASSPSYEPGSPLHF. Full variable domain (missing parts from reference TRBV18 and TRBJ1-6): NAGVMQNPRHLVRRRGQEARLRCSPMKGHSHVYWYRQLPEEGLKFMVYLQKENIIDESGMPKERFSAEFPKEGPSILRIQQVVRGDSAAYFCASSPSYEPGSPLHFGNGTRLTVT.

The V and J genes are TRBV5-6 and TRBJ2-7, with 10 bases aligning to TRBD2. Looked up from germline, CDR1 is SGHDT and CDR2 is YYEEEE. With V trimmed by 0 bases and J by 7 bases, 7 bases remained unmatched. CDR3 size: 15 residues. DNA of the CDR3: TGTGCCAGCAGCTTGGTCCCTAGCGGGGGCTTGGAGCAGTACTTC. Its protein product is CASSLVPSGGLEQYF.